What follows is one TCR beta chain and its context. The CDR3 sequence is 19 residues long. CDR1 SGDLS and CDR2 YYNGEE come from the germline V gene. V gave up 4 bases and J gave up 1 base; unmatched junction bases: 9. The data belong to a study of shared clonotypes between healthy human individuals. Study background: CD8 memory received one plate per donor, CD8 naive two, CD4 memory three and CD4 naive three.

Assay: immunoSEQ multiplex PCR; the TCRdb copy retains only in-frame clones and omits some. This repertoire shows about 340,000 clones, around 79% found once; its top ten account for about 9.4%. Donors included only healthy HIV-negative adults lacking recent acute infections or vaccinations. This receptor was identified in a man aged 30 to 45 in good health. J is TRBJ2-1 and V is TRBV9, with 15 bases lining up with TRBD2. Sequencing was done on a sample of memory CD4+ T cells sorted from blood. Noted subset: CD45RA-negative fraction. The DNA for the CDR3 is TGTGCCAGCAGCCTCGGACTAGCGGGAGGGCCAGGGTCCTACAATGAGCAGTTCTTC. Protein product: CASSLGLAGGPGSYNEQFF.